This TCR beta chain was found in a study of OX40 agonist ivuxolimab in advanced cancers. Looking at the study overall: Ivuxolimab, which targeted the costimulatory receptor OX40 (CD134), was an agonistic, fully human IgG2 monoclonal antibody. Intravenous ivuxolimab was administered to patients every 2 weeks at six dose levels: 0.01, 0.1, 0.3, 1.5, 3 and 10 mg/kg. Of the 50 to 55 patients in dose escalation, about 19 had hepatocellular carcinoma, approximately 15 had melanoma, 9 had renal cell carcinoma and 9 had head and neck cancer. In the dose-escalation cohort, around four fifths of patients were male, and the mean age was roughly 56 years with a range of roughly 23 to 90. Prior anti-PD-1, anti-PD-L1 or anti-CTLA-4 therapy was permitted, and about 40% of dose-escalation patients had received checkpoint inhibitors. Partial responses were achieved by three dose-escalation patients, of whom one had hepatocellular carcinoma and two had cutaneous melanoma. The purpose of peripheral TCRbeta sequencing was to test whether ivuxolimab changed TCR sequence diversity and led to clonal T-cell expansion. The paper reports the monotherapy dose-escalation portion (N = 52 patients) of the phase I ivuxolimab trial.

Genomic DNA was isolated from the sorted cells so that the TCRbeta CDR3 region could be sequenced. TCRbeta CDR3 regions were sequenced using the immunoSEQ Assay. The clones in this table, taken by TCRdb from immuneACCESS, are in-frame only. Not every clone is retained; where verified, under half of the shortfall comes from an unresolved V gene, and the cause of the rest is unknown. This sample holds some 40,000 clones; roughly 90% were observed only once. 16% of the sample goes to the ten largest clones. As regards this clone: This receptor's antigen is unknown. The record has no base qualities; no much larger clone is one base away.

What the work shows at the level of the full study, not this receptor alone: After ivuxolimab, expanded clones were on average more numerous among CD8+ T cells than among CD4+ T cells. At doses from 0.1 to 3.0 mg/kg, clonal expansion was seen in both CD4+ and CD8+ blood T cells between baseline and week 6. Low levels of normalized T-cell clonal expansion were also seen in some nonresponding patients. Antigen specificity was not determined for the clonally expanded peripheral T cells. In the 0.1-3.0 mg/kg groups, partial responders were among the patients with the lowest normalized peripheral clonal expansion, particularly in CD8+ T cells.

The CDR3 measures 12 amino acids from cysteine to phenylalanine. The DNA shown is the 36-base CDR3, in frame from base 1. The trial excluded patients who had a history of autoimmune disease or who were on systemic immunosuppression. Peripheral blood for TCR sequencing was drawn from every dose cohort at baseline, at cycle 4 day 1 and at cycle 7 day 1. Samples were obtained from an open-label, multicenter, first-in-human phase I dose-escalation trial of ivuxolimab. Adults with locally advanced or metastatic head and neck squamous cell, hepatocellular, melanoma or renal cell carcinoma were enrolled in the trial. CD4+ and CD8+ T cells were sorted separately from peripheral blood before TCR sequencing.

The rearranged segments are TRBV21-1 and TRBJ2-1; the DNA was not used to check the table's D call, TRBD1. TRBV21-1 is termed a pseudogene. The TCR sequence derives from an adult with an advanced solid tumor such as melanoma, head and neck, liver or kidney cancer. Sequences were derived from CD4+ or CD8+ T cells sorted from blood, sampled in a trial of the OX40 agonist ivuxolimab. The bases are TGTGCCAGGGGCCTTGGGCGAAATGAGCAGTTCTTC. This gives the protein CARGLGRNEQFF.